This T cell receptor (beta chain) appears in the sequencing data of a study of cytomegalovirus exposure and HLA in healthy donors listed by TCRdb under 2017. With respect to the entire study: An earlier analysis of several hundred of the donors reported 276 Gb of sequence data and 95 million to 120 million unique TCR beta sequences obtained from approximately 180 million T cells. Along with the approximately 670-subject first cohort, a separate validation cohort of over a hundred different subjects was used. Among the roughly 390 genotyped donors, around 81% belonged to the genetic ancestry cluster associated with self-reported Caucasian donors. Across around 400 genotyped donors of the cohort, an average of about 220,000 unique TCR beta nucleotide sequences per donor were sequenced, and 15% to 20% of those sequences were non-productive. HLA typing included class I and class II loci at four-digit resolution. The number of typed donors differed by locus: about 620-640 for A, B, C, DRB1 and DQB1; 522 for DQA1; approximately 610 for DPA1; and about 450 for DPB1. All discovery cohort repertoires had been generated on a single sequencing platform. In a later analysis, previously published TCR beta repertoires from 550 to 700 donors were re-analyzed and high-resolution HLA genotyping was added so that TCR occurrence patterns could be studied. Because of strong linkage in the cohort, roughly five DR-DQ haplotypes were treated as single units for association and clustering. The study aimed to test whether signatures of past pathogen exposure could be identified by cataloging public T cell receptors. Using immunosequencing, the study profiled T cell repertoires from about 620 subjects and related those repertoires to cytomegalovirus serostatus. About 300 gigabases of sequencing data and around 80 million unique TCR sequences made up an early release that covered approximately 650 HLA-typed donors. A later genetic analysis used genome-wide SNP genotypes for about 60% of the 666 donors, treating that subset as a discovery cohort. To decide whether each TCR beta V gene segment behaved as functional or pseudogenic, an earlier analysis of some 580 of the donors relied on high-throughput TCR beta sequencing. Donor age, sex, ethnicity and CMV serostatus were collected together with the repertoire data. In the later analysis, no new phenotypic data were used to find candidate immune exposures; instead, reliance was placed on TCR beta sequences and their occurrence across donors. To predict cytomegalovirus infection status, the study brought together high-throughput TCR immunosequencing, statistical association of individual TCRs with disease status, and machine learning.

With respect to this clone: The clone's antigen remains unknown. No base quality values were provided; no much bigger clone lies one nucleotide off.

Receptor libraries were prepared by the immunoSEQ multiplex PCR assay. A mixture of 60 forward primers for TCR Vbeta segments and 13 reverse primers for TCR Jbeta segments was used in the multiplex PCR. Amplification of the CDR3 region of rearranged TCR beta genes was performed with a multiplex PCR assay on genomic DNA. The Illumina HiSeq System was used to sequence the amplified TCR beta libraries as 87-base-pair reads. In the source study's methods: A later analysis counted 75 million to 100 million unique TCR beta chains across the 666 repertoires, and 9 million to 14 million of these chains were shared by at least two donors. Raw reads were error-corrected and collapsed into unique sequences by a nearest-neighbor algorithm in which closely related sequences were merged to remove PCR and sequencing errors. To assign V, D and J gene segments, CDR3 sequences were aligned to IMGT reference sequences. For a sequence to be retained, at least a six-nucleotide match to both a V gene segment and a J gene segment was required. Rearrangements were classified as productive when the CDR3 lacked stop codons and remained in frame with V and J, and all other rearrangements were classified as non-productive. CDR3 was defined by IMGT convention, running from the second conserved V-encoded cysteine to the conserved J-encoded phenylalanine. The earlier analysis of about 590 of the donors excluded sequences that lacked an unambiguous match to a single V gene segment. In an earlier analysis of 450 to 700 of the donors, V segments were called functional above 56.7% productive rearrangements and were called segregating when the between-donor standard deviation exceeded 5%. A statistical classification framework was built to diagnose cytomegalovirus status from the catalog of TCR beta chain sequences. In a later analysis, TCR nucleotide sequences were compared against IMGT/GENE-DB human TR gene sequences so that V and J genes could be assigned. The TCRdist pipeline was used in a later analysis to assign CDR3 sequences and most-parsimonious VDJ recombination scenarios. A later analysis defined each TCR beta chain by its CDR3 amino acid sequence plus V-gene family, and excluded reads lacking a unique V-gene family. To address suspected cross-contamination and a sequencing artifact, a later analysis removed some 620 highly shared, low-generation-probability nucleotide sequences. In a later analysis, a clonal expansion index was calculated for each public chain from normalized within-repertoire ranks of inferred template counts. In a later analysis, generation probabilities were computed using a VDJ recombination model fitted to out-of-frame rearrangements, and the results were checked against IGoR. In a later analysis, hypergeometric tests were used to score TCR-TCR, TCR-HLA and TCR-CMV co-occurrence, with a repertoire-size bias correction applied to TCR pairs. False discovery rates were estimated in a later analysis by permuting HLA or CMV assignments 20 times. In a later analysis, co-occurring TCRs were grouped with DBSCAN, and TCRdist sequence similarity was added when clustering was performed within HLA-allele-positive subsets. For co-occurrence clustering, repertoires with fewer than 30,000 or more than 120,000 public chains were excluded, along with four or five repertoires with anomalous nucleotide sharing. This is the immuneACCESS table as TCRdb keeps it, with only in-frame sequences that have V and J called. A part of the clones is gone; compared with another copy, unresolved V genes explain less than half, and the rest is unexplained. D and trimming come from the DNA, and the V and J calls and clone size come from that table. The sample table holds approximately 73,000 clones, of which 65% to 80% were seen once. 9.5% to 15% of the sample is in the top ten clones.

Summary of the overall study and its limitations: In a later analysis, most CMV-associated TCR beta chains were found to appear HLA-restricted, with HLA associations seemingly driven largely by CMV exposure. An earlier analysis of roughly 570 of the donors showed that most TCR beta V segments appeared in productive rearrangements either about 87% or about 30% of the time, which broadly matched IMGT annotations. Because the 87-base-pair reads could not distinguish some IMGT-functional V segments, including TRBV6-2 and TRBV6-3, those segments were excluded. Roughly uniform sequencing depth across donors was assumed in presence/absence analyses, although this assumption may not hold. Because HLA typing was missing for some donors at each locus, association tests included only the typed subset. Assigning TCR associations to individual alleles was difficult when HLA alleles, especially DR and DQ, strongly co-occurred. Compared with the approximately 670-donor mean, donors in an Asian-associated ancestry cluster had fewer N-insertions in productive TCRs, according to a later genetic analysis. For the cohort, immune exposure information was limited to CMV serostatus. The study gave a list of under 200 TCR beta chains associated with cytomegalovirus. In vitro tests confirmed that a few of the cytomegalovirus-associated TCR beta chains recognize cytomegalovirus antigens. Because counts were too low, around 17 rarely observed V segments, including chromosome 9 orphons, were left out of the earlier analysis of 500 to 650 of the donors. Most TCR sequences were observed very rarely across donors, whereas some public TCRs were present in many individuals. Specific HLA alleles were associated with 15,000 to 20,000 TCR beta sequences at a false discovery rate of 0.05 in a later analysis. A further reported finding was that TCR beta sequences accurately predicted the HLA-A and HLA-B alleles for most subjects in the first cohort. In this cohort, only TCR beta chains were sequenced, and detectable features were limited by the absence of alpha or paired-chain data. In a later analysis, HLA-associated TCR beta chains were found to be more clonally expanded and to have lower generation probabilities than equally common non-associated chains. A later analysis found that TCR association rates varied across HLA loci, with DRB1 alleles showing the most associated TCRs and HLA-C alleles the fewest. The authors suggested that the approach could potentially be generalized to other disease states and immunological phenotypes. A later analysis reported that several top co-occurrence clusters appeared linked to parvovirus B19, influenza, CMV and Epstein-Barr virus. The classifier was reported to diagnose cytomegalovirus status with high specificity and sensitivity in both the original cohort and the validation cohort. A cluster of highly shared sequence variants was judged likely to represent a technical artifact of the sequencing pipeline. A later genetic analysis associated a missense DCLRE1C variant with V-gene and J-gene trimming of TCR beta chains, and an independent cohort replicated the association. Correlated functional status among segregating V segments might be attributable to linkage disequilibrium, but an unknown experimental factor could not be ruled out.

V lost 6 bases and J lost 0 bases; the stretch between them is 16 bases long. CDR1 and CDR2, per the germline V gene, are SGHRS and YFSETQ. The CDR3 runs 15 residues from the cysteine to the phenylalanine. Only CDR3 DNA remains: 45 bases, in frame from the first base. In total, approximately 610 healthy bone marrow donors made up the cohort. All cohort members were sampled while nominally healthy, although unrecorded immune exposures were likely present. The donor was CMV seronegative and was included in the group of hundreds of seronegative cohort members. A peripheral blood sample was provided by each donor, and peripheral blood mononuclear cells were used for TCR beta sequencing. The Qiagen DNeasy Blood Extraction Kit was used to extract genomic DNA from the blood cell samples.

This clonotype was sampled from a man between 65 and 85 years old in good health and CMV-seronegative. Sample: PBMCs. The rearrangement joined TRBV5-1 to TRBJ2-7; the D gene is perhaps TRBD2, on 6 matching bases. The CDR3: CASNPLGRSSYEQYF. The DNA reads TGCGCCAGCAATCCACTGGGGAGGAGCTCCTACGAGCAGTACTTC.